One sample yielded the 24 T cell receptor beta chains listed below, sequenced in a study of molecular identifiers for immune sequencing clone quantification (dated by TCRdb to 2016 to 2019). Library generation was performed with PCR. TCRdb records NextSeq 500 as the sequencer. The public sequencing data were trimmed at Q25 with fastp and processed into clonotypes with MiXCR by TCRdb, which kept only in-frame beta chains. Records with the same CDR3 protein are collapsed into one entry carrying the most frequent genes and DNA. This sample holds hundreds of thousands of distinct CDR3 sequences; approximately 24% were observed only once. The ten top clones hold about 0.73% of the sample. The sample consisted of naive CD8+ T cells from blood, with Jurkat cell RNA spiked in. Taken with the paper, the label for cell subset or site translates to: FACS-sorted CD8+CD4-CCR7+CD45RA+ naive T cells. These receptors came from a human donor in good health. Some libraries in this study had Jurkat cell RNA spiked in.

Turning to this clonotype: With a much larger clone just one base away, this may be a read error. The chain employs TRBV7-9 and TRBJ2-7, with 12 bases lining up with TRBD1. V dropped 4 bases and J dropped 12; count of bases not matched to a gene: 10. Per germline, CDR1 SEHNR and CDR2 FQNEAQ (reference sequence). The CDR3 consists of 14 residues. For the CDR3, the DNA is TGTGCCAGCAGCTCACGGGGACAGGGGGCTCATCGGTACTTC. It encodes CASSSRGQGAHRYF.

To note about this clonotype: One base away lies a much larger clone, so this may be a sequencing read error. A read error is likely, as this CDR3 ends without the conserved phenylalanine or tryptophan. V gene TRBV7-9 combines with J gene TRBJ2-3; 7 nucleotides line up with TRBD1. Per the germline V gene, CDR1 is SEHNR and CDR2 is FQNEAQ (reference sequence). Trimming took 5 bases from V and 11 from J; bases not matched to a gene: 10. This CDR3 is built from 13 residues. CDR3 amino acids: CASSDRDSSGQYL. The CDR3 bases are TGTGCCAGCAGCGATCGGGACAGCTCAGGGCAGTATCTT.

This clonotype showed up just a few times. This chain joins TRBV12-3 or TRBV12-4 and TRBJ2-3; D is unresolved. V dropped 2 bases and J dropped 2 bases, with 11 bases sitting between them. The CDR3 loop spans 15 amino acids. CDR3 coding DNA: TGTGCCAGCAGTTTACGTCAGACATTCACAGATACGCAGTATTTT. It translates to CASSLRQTFTDTQYF.

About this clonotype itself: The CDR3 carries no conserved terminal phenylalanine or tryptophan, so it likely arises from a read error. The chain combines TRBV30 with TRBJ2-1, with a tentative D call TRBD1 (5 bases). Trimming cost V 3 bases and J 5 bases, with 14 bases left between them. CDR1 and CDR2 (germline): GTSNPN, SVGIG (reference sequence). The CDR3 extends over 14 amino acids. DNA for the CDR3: TGTGCCTGGAGCGCTGGGGCCGGTGACAATGAGCAGTTCGTC. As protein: CAWSAGAGDNEQFV.

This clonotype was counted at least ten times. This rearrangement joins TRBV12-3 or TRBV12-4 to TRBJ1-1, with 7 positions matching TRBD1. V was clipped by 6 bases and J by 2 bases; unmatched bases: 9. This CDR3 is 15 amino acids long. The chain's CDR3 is CASRPPQGLNTEAFF. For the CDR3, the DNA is TGTGCCAGCAGGCCCCCACAGGGGCTAAACACTGAAGCTTTCTTT.

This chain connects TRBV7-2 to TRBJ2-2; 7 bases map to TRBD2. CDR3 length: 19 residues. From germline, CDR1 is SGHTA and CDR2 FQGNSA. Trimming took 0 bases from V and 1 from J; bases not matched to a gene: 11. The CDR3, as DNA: TGTGCCAGCAGCTTAGCGTTTCTAGCGGCCCTTGGGAACACCGGGGAGCTGTTTTTT. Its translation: CASSLAFLAALGNTGELFF.

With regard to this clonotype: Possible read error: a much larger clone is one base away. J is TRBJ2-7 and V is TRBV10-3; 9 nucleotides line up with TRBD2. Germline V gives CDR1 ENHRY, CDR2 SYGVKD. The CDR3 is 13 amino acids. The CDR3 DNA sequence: TGTGCCATACGGAGGCGGGAGGGTTACGGGCAGTACTTC. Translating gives CAIRRREGYGQYF.

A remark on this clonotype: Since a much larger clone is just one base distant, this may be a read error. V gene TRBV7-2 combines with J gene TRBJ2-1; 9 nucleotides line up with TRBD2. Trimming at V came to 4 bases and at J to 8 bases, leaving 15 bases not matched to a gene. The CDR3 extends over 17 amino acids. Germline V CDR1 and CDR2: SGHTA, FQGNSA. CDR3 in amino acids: CASSSEGASGTSDEQFF. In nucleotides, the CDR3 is TGTGCCAGCAGCTCAGAGGGAGCTAGCGGGACGTCCGATGAGCAGTTCTTC.

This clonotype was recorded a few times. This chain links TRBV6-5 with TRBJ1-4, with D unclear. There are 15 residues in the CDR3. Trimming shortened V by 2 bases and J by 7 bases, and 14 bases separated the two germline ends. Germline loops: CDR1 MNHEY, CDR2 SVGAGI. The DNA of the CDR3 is TGTGCCAGCAGTTACGGGATAAACAGCGTTGAAAAACTGTTTTTT. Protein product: CASSYGINSVEKLFF.

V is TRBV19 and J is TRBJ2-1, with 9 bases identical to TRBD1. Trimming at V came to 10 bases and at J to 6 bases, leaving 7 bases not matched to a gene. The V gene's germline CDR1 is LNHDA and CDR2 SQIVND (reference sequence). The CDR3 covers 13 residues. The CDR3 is CATRQGVVNEQFF. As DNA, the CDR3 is TGTGCCACGCGACAGGGGGTTGTCAATGAGCAGTTCTTC.

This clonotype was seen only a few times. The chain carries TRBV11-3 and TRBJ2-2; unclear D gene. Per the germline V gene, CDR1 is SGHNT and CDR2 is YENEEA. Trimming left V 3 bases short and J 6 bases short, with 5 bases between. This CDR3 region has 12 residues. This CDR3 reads CASSLIPGELFF. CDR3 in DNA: TGTGCCAGCAGCTTGATCCCCGGGGAGCTGTTTTTT.

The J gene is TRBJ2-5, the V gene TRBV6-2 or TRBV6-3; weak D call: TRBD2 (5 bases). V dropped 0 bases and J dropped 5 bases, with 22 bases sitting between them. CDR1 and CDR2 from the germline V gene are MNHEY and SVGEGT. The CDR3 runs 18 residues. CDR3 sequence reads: CASSYSMPGYSLGETQYF. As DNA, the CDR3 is TGTGCCAGCAGTTACTCGATGCCGGGATATAGCTTGGGGGAGACCCAGTACTTC.

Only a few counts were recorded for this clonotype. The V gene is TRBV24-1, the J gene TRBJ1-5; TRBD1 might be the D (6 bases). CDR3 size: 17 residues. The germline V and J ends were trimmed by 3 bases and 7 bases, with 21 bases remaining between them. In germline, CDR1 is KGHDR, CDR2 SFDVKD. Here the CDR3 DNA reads TGTGCCACCAGTGATGACACGCTTTCGGGGGCAGACCAGCCCCAGCATTTT. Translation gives CATSDDTLSGADQPQHF.

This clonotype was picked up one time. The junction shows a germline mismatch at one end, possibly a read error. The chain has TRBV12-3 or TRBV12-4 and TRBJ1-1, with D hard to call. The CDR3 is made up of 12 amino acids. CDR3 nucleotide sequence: TGTGCCGGCAGGATCGGAGGCAGTGAAGCTTTCTTT. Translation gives CAGRIGGSEAFF.

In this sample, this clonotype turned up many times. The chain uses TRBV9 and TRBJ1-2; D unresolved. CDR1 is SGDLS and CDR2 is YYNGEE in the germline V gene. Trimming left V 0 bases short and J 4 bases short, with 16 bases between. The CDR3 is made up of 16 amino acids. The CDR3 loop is CASSVGAPASAYGYTF. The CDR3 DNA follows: TGTGCCAGCAGCGTAGGTGCCCCCGCCAGTGCCTATGGCTACACCTTC.

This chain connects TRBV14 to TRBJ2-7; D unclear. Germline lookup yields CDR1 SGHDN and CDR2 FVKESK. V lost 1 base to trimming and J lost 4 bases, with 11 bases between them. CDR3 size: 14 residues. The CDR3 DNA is TGTGCCAGCAGCCAAGGCTCACCTTTTTACGAGCAGTACTTC. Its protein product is CASSQGSPFYEQYF.

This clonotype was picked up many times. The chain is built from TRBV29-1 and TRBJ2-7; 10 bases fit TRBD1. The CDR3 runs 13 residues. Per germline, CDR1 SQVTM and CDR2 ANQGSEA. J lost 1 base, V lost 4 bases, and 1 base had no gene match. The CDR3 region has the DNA TGCAGCGTTGGGACAGGGGGGTCCTACGAGCAGTACTTC. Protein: CSVGTGGSYEQYF.

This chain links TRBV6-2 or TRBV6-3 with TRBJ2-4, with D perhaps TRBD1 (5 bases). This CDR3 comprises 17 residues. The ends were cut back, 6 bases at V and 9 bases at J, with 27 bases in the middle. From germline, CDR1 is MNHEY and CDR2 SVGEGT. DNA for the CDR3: TGTGCCAGCAGCACAGCCTTAGAAGGGGCCCTCGGAACCATTCAGTACTTC. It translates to CASSTALEGALGTIQYF.

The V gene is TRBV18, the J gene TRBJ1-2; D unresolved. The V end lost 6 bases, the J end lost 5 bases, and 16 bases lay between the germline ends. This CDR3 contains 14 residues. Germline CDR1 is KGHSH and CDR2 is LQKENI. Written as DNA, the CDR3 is TGTGCCAGCTCTACCGACATCCCCTTTTATGGCTACACCTTC. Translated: CASSTDIPFYGYTF.

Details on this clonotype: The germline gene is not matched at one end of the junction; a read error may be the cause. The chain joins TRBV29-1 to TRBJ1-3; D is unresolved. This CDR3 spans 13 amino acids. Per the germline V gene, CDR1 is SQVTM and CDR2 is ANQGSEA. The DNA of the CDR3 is TGCAGCGTTGTTAAGGGAGATTTCAACACCGTATATTTT. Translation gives CSVVKGDFNTVYF.

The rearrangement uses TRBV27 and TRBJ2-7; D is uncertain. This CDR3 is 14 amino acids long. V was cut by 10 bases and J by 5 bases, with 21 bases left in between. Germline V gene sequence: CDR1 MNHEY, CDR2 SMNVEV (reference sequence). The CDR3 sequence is CATSLLQFPNEQYF. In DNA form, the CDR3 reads TGTGCCACTTCTCTTTTGCAGTTTCCCAACGAGCAGTACTTC.

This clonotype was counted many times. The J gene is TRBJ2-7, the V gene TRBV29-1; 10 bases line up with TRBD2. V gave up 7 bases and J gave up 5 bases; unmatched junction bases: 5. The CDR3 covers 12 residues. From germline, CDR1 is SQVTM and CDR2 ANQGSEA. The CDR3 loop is CSARTSGDEQYF. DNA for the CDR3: TGCAGCGCAAGGACTAGCGGCGACGAGCAGTACTTC.

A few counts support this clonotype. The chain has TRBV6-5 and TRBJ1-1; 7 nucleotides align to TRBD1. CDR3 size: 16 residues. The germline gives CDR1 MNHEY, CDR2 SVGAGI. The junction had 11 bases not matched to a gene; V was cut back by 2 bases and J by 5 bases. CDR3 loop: CASSYSEYRGGTEAFF. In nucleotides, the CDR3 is TGTGCCAGCAGTTACAGCGAGTACAGGGGAGGGACTGAAGCTTTCTTT.

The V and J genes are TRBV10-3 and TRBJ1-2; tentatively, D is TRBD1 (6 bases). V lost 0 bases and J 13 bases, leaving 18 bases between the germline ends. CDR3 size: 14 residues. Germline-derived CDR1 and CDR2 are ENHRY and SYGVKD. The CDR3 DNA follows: TGTGCCATCAGTGAGTCCGCCAGGGGACCCGGCGCCACCTTC. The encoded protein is CAISESARGPGATF.